This T cell receptor beta chain was identified during a study of OX40 agonist ivuxolimab in advanced cancers. Findings of the study overall: CD4+ T cells averaged fewer expanded clones than CD8+ T cells.

Samples were taken at baseline and on day 1 of cycles 4 and 7. The repertoire was sequenced with immunoSEQ multiplex PCR; TCRdb's copy has only in-frame clones and lacks some. The sample shows around 62,000 clones, 70% to 85% of them seen only once. This clone was recorded once. Its antigen is unidentified. The junction departs from the called germline gene at one end, perhaps through a read error. The length of the CDR3 is 14 residues. CDR1 and CDR2 (germline): MDHEN, SYDVKM. The source is an adult with an advanced solid tumor such as melanoma, head and neck, liver or kidney cancer. The gene calls are TRBV28 and TRBJ1-4; 7 bases are a match to TRBD1. Here the sequenced sample was CD4+ or CD8+ T cells sorted from blood, taken in a trial of the OX40 agonist ivuxolimab. The CDR3 here is CASNPGGTNEKLFF. The CDR3 nucleotides read TGTGCCAGCAATCCAGGGGGTACTAACGAAAAACTGTTTTTT.